The 26 T cell receptor beta chains in this list originate from one sample, sequenced in a study of blood T cell repertoires in COVID-19. Libraries were prepared by immunoSEQ multiplex PCR; TCRdb keeps only in-frame clonotypes and omits some of them. The table has roughly 70,000 clones, 70% to 75% seen once. Sequencing input: peripheral blood. These receptors all come from a woman in her 70s with acute or convalescent COVID-19.

This chain connects TRBV9 to TRBJ1-1; D might be TRBD1 (5 bases). Germline values: CDR1 SGDLS, CDR2 YYNGEE. CDR3 length: 15 residues. Trimming shortened V by 0 bases and J by 6 bases, and 15 bases separated the two germline ends. CDR3 DNA: TGTGCCAGCAGCGTAGGGAATAGTGTCAGGGCTGAAGCTTTCTTT. Translating it yields CASSVGNSVRAEAFF.

The chain carries TRBV7-2 and TRBJ1-2, with 9 bases that match TRBD1. The V gene's germline CDR1 is SGHTA and CDR2 FQGNSA. This CDR3 is built from 13 residues. The V and J ends lost 4 bases and 4 bases, in that order; junction bases with no gene match: 1. The CDR3 bases are TGTGCCAGCAGCTCGGACAGGGGCTATGGCTACACCTTC. Translated: CASSSDRGYGYTF.

The chain employs TRBV19 and TRBJ1-4; 8 nucleotides line up with TRBD1. The germline V gene has CDR1 LNHDA and CDR2 SQIVND (reference sequence). The CDR3 is 13 residues long. With V trimmed by 9 bases and J by 5 bases, 5 bases remained unmatched. The CDR3 DNA reads TGTGCCAGCCACGGACAGGGAAATGAAAAACTGTTTTTT. It yields the protein CASHGQGNEKLFF. Looking up the rest from reference TRBV19 and TRBJ1-4 gives the full variable domain: DGGITQSPKYLFRKEGQNVTLSCEQNLNHDAMYWYRQDPGQGLRLIYYSQIVNDFQKGDIAEGYSVSREKKESFPLTVTSAQKNPTAFYLCASHGQGNEKLFFGSGTQLSVL.

The chain uses TRBV2 and TRBJ2-7; 7 positions agree with TRBD1. Per germline, CDR1 SNHLY and CDR2 FYNNEI. V trimming: 3 bases; J trimming: 3 bases; junction bases outside the gene matches: 5. CDR3 length equals 14 residues. The CDR3 nucleotides read TGTGCCAGCAGTGACCGGGACAGACTCTACGAGCAGTACTTC. Its translation is CASSDRDRLYEQYF.

The rearrangement joins TRBV7-2 to TRBJ1-1; 8 bases align to TRBD1. The CDR3 covers 17 residues. V dropped 2 bases and J dropped 1; count of bases not matched to a gene: 9. Per germline, CDR1 SGHTA and CDR2 FQGNSA. The CDR3 region is CASSLQGARFSNTEAFF. As DNA, the CDR3 is TGTGCCAGCAGCTTACAGGGGGCACGTTTTTCGAACACTGAAGCTTTCTTT.

The chain has TRBV7-2 and TRBJ1-3; D unresolved. The CDR3 covers 15 residues. V lost 3 bases and J 0 bases, leaving 9 bases between the germline ends. Germline V gene sequence: CDR1 SGHTA, CDR2 FQGNSA. This chain's CDR3 is CASSFNRASGNTIYF. DNA for the CDR3: TGTGCCAGCAGCTTCAACAGAGCCTCTGGAAACACCATATATTTT.

Here the CDR3 DNA reads TGTGCCAGCAGCTTAGCGGGGGGGCCCAACAATGAGCAGTTCTTC. This encodes CASSLAGGPNNEQFF. The V gene is TRBV7-2, the J gene TRBJ2-1; a possible D gene is TRBD2 (7 bases). The CDR3 is 15 residues long. Germline V gene lookup returns CDR1 SGHTA and CDR2 FQGNSA. With 0 bases removed from V and 5 bases from J, the gap between germline ends came to 11 bases.

The V call is TRBV27, the J call TRBJ2-7; a weak D match, TRBD2 (5 bases). Germline V gene sequence: CDR1 MNHEY, CDR2 SMNVEV (reference sequence). The V end lost 4 bases, the J end lost 5 bases, and 15 bases lay between the germline ends. The length of the CDR3 is 14 residues. The CDR3 nucleotides are TGTGCCAGCAGTTCATCCGACAAGAGGGACGAGCAGTACTTC. Translating gives CASSSSDKRDEQYF.

This chain joins TRBV29-1 and TRBJ2-7; TRBD1 matches 9 bases. The ends lost 5 bases at V and 6 bases at J; junction bases unmatched: 5. The CDR3 contains 12 residues. Germline V gives CDR1 SQVTM, CDR2 ANQGSEA. CDR3 DNA: TGCAGCGTTTCCGGGACAGGGATCGAGCAGTACTTC. The encoded protein is CSVSGTGIEQYF.

V gene TRBV27 combines with J gene TRBJ1-4, with unresolved D. This CDR3 region has 15 residues. Trimming left V 3 bases short and J 3 bases short, with 11 bases between. Germline V gene lookup returns CDR1 MNHEY and CDR2 SMNVEV (reference sequence). The CDR3: CASSLVRMANEKLFF. The DNA of the CDR3 is TGTGCCAGCAGTTTGGTGAGGATGGCTAATGAAAAACTGTTTTTT.

This clone was picked up many times. This chain joins TRBV5-1 and TRBJ2-7, with 10 bases identical to TRBD1. Per the germline V gene, CDR1 is SGHRS and CDR2 is YFSETQ. The CDR3 is 14 residues long. With V trimmed by 8 bases and J by 2 bases, 7 bases remained unmatched. CDR3 coding DNA: TGCGCCAGTTCGACAGGGGGCTTAGCCTACGAGCAGTACTTC. It translates to CASSTGGLAYEQYF.

In this sample, this clone turned up once. The chain is built from TRBV14 and TRBJ1-4; D is ambiguous. CDR1 and CDR2 from the germline V gene are SGHDN and FVKESK. V was cut by 2 bases and J by 0 bases, with 4 bases left in between. This CDR3 has 14 residues. The CDR3 spells CASSQRATNEKLFF. The CDR3 nucleotides read TGTGCCAGCAGCCAACGGGCAACTAATGAAAAACTGTTTTTT.

This clone was seen once. The chain recombines TRBV6-4 with TRBJ2-1; 9 bases map to TRBD2. The CDR3 runs 16 residues. V shed 5 bases, J shed 0 bases, and the junction held 5 bases outside the gene matches. Germline loops: CDR1 MRHNA, CDR2 SNTAGT. CDR3 protein: CASSLTSGSSYNEQFF. The CDR3 nucleotides read TGTGCCAGCAGTTTGACTAGCGGAAGCTCCTACAATGAGCAGTTCTTC.

The rearrangement links TRBV9 to TRBJ1-2, with a weak D call TRBD1 (6 bases). V was pared by 5 bases and J by 7 bases, with 15 bases between. The CDR3 spans 13 residues. Germline V lookup: CDR1 SGDLS, CDR2 YYNGEE. The CDR3 DNA reads TGTGCCAGCAGAACCACAGGGACGGGTGGCTACACCTTC. Its protein product is CASRTTGTGGYTF.

This clone was counted a few times. The chain is built from TRBV5-6 and TRBJ1-3; 8 nucleotides line up with TRBD1. Looked up from germline, CDR1 is SGHDT and CDR2 is YYEEEE. Trimming at V came to 4 bases and at J to 0 bases, leaving 9 bases not matched to a gene. The CDR3 loop spans 17 amino acids. The CDR3 is CASSGRTGLSSGNTIYF. The DNA for the CDR3 is TGTGCCAGCAGCGGAAGGACAGGGCTCAGCTCTGGAAACACCATATATTTT.

The DNA of the CDR3 is TGTGCCTGGAGTAGAGGCGGGGAAGGAAACAATGAGCAGTTCTTC. This gives the protein CAWSRGGEGNNEQFF. V is TRBV30 and J is TRBJ2-1; tentative D call: TRBD2 (6 bases). CDR1 and CDR2 from the germline V gene are GTSNPN and SVGIG (reference sequence). Trimming removed 2 bases from V and 5 bases from J, with 16 bases in between. The CDR3 has 15 amino acids.

The chain joins TRBV19 to TRBJ2-3; TRBD2 agrees at 13 bases. The V segment lost 4 bases and the J segment 10 bases; nucleotides outside the gene matches: 8. Germline V gene lookup returns CDR1 LNHDA and CDR2 SQIVND (reference sequence). The CDR3 contains 15 residues. CDR3 sequence reads: CASSTGTSGNEAQYF. CDR3 DNA: TGTGCCAGTAGTACCGGGACTAGCGGGAATGAAGCGCAGTATTTT.

This clone was observed a few times. J is TRBJ2-2 and V is TRBV5-1, with 8 bases that match TRBD2. The CDR3 length is 14 residues. Germline-derived CDR1 and CDR2 are SGHRS and YFSETQ. V was clipped by 4 bases and J by 6 bases; unmatched bases: 5. CDR3 DNA sequence: TGCGCCAGCAGCACGGGGGGGCCGGCCGGGGAGCTGTTTTTT. Protein product: CASSTGGPAGELFF.

This clone has a count of ten or more. The gene calls are TRBV27 and TRBJ1-3, with a possible D match to TRBD1 (5 bases). Trimming removed 4 bases at V and 4 bases at J, with 8 bases between. The CDR3 is 13 residues long. Germline V CDR1 and CDR2: MNHEY, SMNVEV (reference sequence). CDR3 protein: CASSSGDGNTIYF. CDR3 DNA: TGTGCCAGCAGTTCGGGGGACGGAAACACCATATATTTT.

In this sample, this clone turned up a few times. The genes are TRBV29-1 and TRBJ2-2; the match to TRBD1 covers 10 bases. This CDR3 comprises 14 residues. Germline V CDR1 and CDR2: SQVTM, ANQGSEA. V was pared by 6 bases and J by 3 bases, with 4 bases of the junction left unmatched. The CDR3 spells CSVRQGADTGELFF. CDR3 DNA: TGCAGCGTAAGACAGGGGGCGGACACCGGGGAGCTGTTTTTT.

The chain recombines TRBV9 with TRBJ2-2, with D possibly TRBD2 on 5 matching bases. The CDR3 sequence is 15 residues long. Germline CDR1 reads SGDLS; CDR2 reads YYNGEE. Trimming removed 0 bases from V and 2 bases from J, with 8 bases in between. Here the CDR3 reads CASSVAGINTGELFF. CDR3 sequence (DNA): TGTGCCAGCAGCGTAGCCGGGATTAACACCGGGGAGCTGTTTTTT.

The V and J genes are TRBV15 and TRBJ2-7, with TRBD1 matching over 8 bases. J gave up 3 bases and V 3 bases, and 7 bases lay outside the gene matches. The CDR3 has 15 residues. Germline lookup yields CDR1 LNHNV and CDR2 YYDKDF (reference sequence). CDR3 bases: TGTGCCACCAGCAGTAGACAGGGGAGAGGCTACGAGCAGTACTTC. It is translated as CATSSRQGRGYEQYF.

The chain joins TRBV3-1 (or the pseudogene TRBV3-2) to TRBJ2-1; TRBD1 agrees at 7 bases. The ends lost 5 bases at V and 7 bases at J; junction bases unmatched: 11. The CDR3 is 15 residues long. The germline V gene has CDR1 LGHDT and CDR2 YNNKEL (reference sequence). The chain's CDR3 is CASSKRDSLENEQFF. DNA for the CDR3: TGTGCCAGCAGCAAACGGGACAGTTTAGAAAATGAGCAGTTCTTC.

The chain recombines TRBV6-1 with TRBJ1-6, with D tentatively TRBD1 (5 bases). The V gene's germline CDR1 is MNHNS and CDR2 SASEGT. The CDR3 is 16 residues long. Trimming removed 4 bases from V and 0 bases from J, with 10 bases in between. CDR3: CASSVQASSYNSPLHF. The DNA for the CDR3 is TGTGCCAGCAGTGTACAGGCTAGCTCCTATAATTCACCCCTCCACTTT.

This clone was counted a single time. The chain employs TRBV6-5 and TRBJ1-1; D unclear. Trimming left V 5 bases short and J 3 bases short, with 4 bases between. Germline V gene sequence: CDR1 MNHEY, CDR2 SVGAGI. The CDR3 sequence is 11 residues long. This chain's CDR3 is CASSPHTEAFF. The CDR3, as DNA: TGTGCCAGCAGTCCTCACACTGAAGCTTTCTTT.

This clone was detected a few times. The rearrangement uses TRBV5-1 and TRBJ1-1; D not resolved. Germline V gives CDR1 SGHRS, CDR2 YFSETQ. The CDR3 runs 14 residues. V was clipped by 0 bases and J by 3 bases, with 9 bases between them. CDR3 sequence (DNA): TGCGCCAGCAGCTTGGTCCGGTTTCACACTGAAGCTTTCTTT. Its translation: CASSLVRFHTEAFF.